What follows are 16 T cell receptor beta chains derived from one specimen sequenced in a study of T cells in Graves' hyperthyroidism and ophthalmopathy. The TCR beta CDR3 regions underwent amplification using RNA transcripts as the source. The primer set for the first-round RT-PCR of the TCR CDR3 was HTBI. Using its own MiXCR run on the multiplex PCR reads, TCRdb lists one record per CDR3 protein. The table has some 210,000 distinct CDR3 sequences, roughly 17% seen once. Sequencing was performed on blood. These receptors came from a man aged 50 to 59 with Graves' hyperthyroidism.

In its sample, this clonotype was seen many times. J is TRBJ2-3 and V is TRBV7-2; 7 bases are a match to TRBD1. CDR3 length: 14 residues. V lost 2 bases and J lost 5; bases outside the gene matches: 4. Germline CDR1 reads SGHTA; CDR2 reads FQGNSA. The CDR3 DNA is TGTGCCAGCAGCTTAAAAGGGGGCAGAGATACGCAGTATTTT. It translates to CASSLKGGRDTQYF.

This clonotype was observed many times. The chain uses TRBV7-9 and TRBJ2-2, with 14 bases lining up with TRBD2. The CDR3 extends over 18 amino acids. The germline gives CDR1 SEHNR, CDR2 FQNEAQ (reference sequence). With V trimmed by 10 bases and J by 7 bases, 17 bases remained unmatched. The CDR3 spells CATRGPTSGRANGGELFF. The CDR3 coding sequence is TGTGCCACCCGAGGTCCGACTAGCGGGAGGGCCAACGGCGGGGAGCTGTTTTTT.

This clonotype was observed a few times. The rearrangement uses TRBV9 and TRBJ1-2; 9 bases are shared with TRBD1. The CDR3 loop spans 15 amino acids. V was clipped by 7 bases and J by 8 bases; unmatched bases: 15. CDR1 SGDLS and CDR2 YYNGEE come from the germline V gene. The CDR3 DNA sequence: TGTGCCAGCCCGAAACAGGGGGCTACTTCTAGGGGCTACACCTTC. Translated, it gives CASPKQGATSRGYTF. The full variable domain, with the rest looked up from reference TRBV9 and TRBJ1-2, is DSGVTQTPKHLITATGQRVTLRCSPRSGDLSVYWYQQSLDQGLQFLIQYYNGEERAKGNILERFSAQQFPDLHSELNLSSLELGDSALYFCASPKQGATSRGYTFGSGTRLTVV.

V is TRBV5-1 and J is TRBJ1-6; tentatively, D is TRBD1 (6 bases). Trimming removed 4 bases at V and 0 bases at J, with 8 bases between. The CDR3 contains 15 residues. CDR1 and CDR2 from the germline V gene are SGHRS and YFSETQ. The CDR3 DNA sequence: TGCGCCAGCAGCATGACAGGCTCCTATAATTCACCCCTCCACTTT. It translates to CASSMTGSYNSPLHF.

This clonotype was seen many times. The chain has TRBV28 and TRBJ2-7; a weak D match, TRBD1 (6 bases). The CDR3 is 15 residues long. The V end lost 5 bases, the J end lost 0 bases, and 14 bases lay between the germline ends. The V gene's germline CDR1 is MDHEN and CDR2 SYDVKM. The CDR3 coding sequence is TGTGCCAGCAGTCGAAGACAGGTTATCTCCTACGAGCAGTACTTC. Its protein is CASSRRQVISYEQYF.

This clonotype has only one observation. The CDR3 coding sequence is TGCGCCAGCAGTGAGGGGGGGAGGGGCTCCTACAATGAGCAGTACTTC. It yields the protein CASSEGGRGSYNEQYF. This chain joins TRBV10-2 and TRBJ2-1, with 7 bases aligning to TRBD2. The J call may be faulty, since TRBJ2-7 better matches the DNA end. Looked up from germline, CDR1 is WSHSY and CDR2 is SAAADI. The CDR3 runs 16 residues.

This clonotype was seen a few times. The genes are TRBV20-1 and TRBJ2-3; 7 nucleotides match TRBD2. CDR1 and CDR2 (germline): DFQATT, SNEGSKA (reference sequence). With V trimmed by 1 base and J by 1 base, 2 bases remained unmatched. The CDR3 loop spans 14 amino acids. For the CDR3, the DNA is TGCAGTGCTAGAGGTGGGGGGGGCACAGATACGCAGTATTTT. Residues: CSARGGGGTDTQYF.

To note about this clonotype: The junction departs from the called germline gene at one end, perhaps through a read error. The gene calls are TRBV13 and TRBJ2-4; the match to TRBD1 covers 12 bases. Germline V gene lookup returns CDR1 PRHDT and CDR2 FYEKMQ (reference sequence). The CDR3 runs to 16 residues. In DNA, the CDR3 is TGTGCCAGCAGCTACGGGACAGGGGGCCTTAAAAACACTCAGTACTTC. Translation: CASSYGTGGLKNTQYF.

The chain links TRBV11-1 to TRBJ1-2, with a weak D call TRBD1 (6 bases). Between the trimmed V and J ends, which lost 5 bases and 8 bases, there was a span of 15 bases. Germline CDR1 reads SGHAT; CDR2 reads FQDESV (reference sequence). The CDR3 spans 13 residues. The DNA for the CDR3 is TGTGCCAGCAGCGACATTTACAGGGAAGGCTACACCTTC. This sequence encodes CASSDIYREGYTF.

This clonotype was picked up a small number of times. V and J are TRBV12-5 and TRBJ2-5; D is uncertain. The CDR3 is made up of 15 amino acids. Germline V lookup: CDR1 LGHNT, CDR2 FRNRAP. The germline V and J ends were trimmed by 0 bases and 2 bases, with 10 bases remaining between them. The CDR3 loop is CASGLVRGLQETQYF. For the CDR3, the DNA is TGTGCTAGTGGTTTGGTACGTGGTCTGCAAGAGACCCAGTACTTC.

This clonotype was seen more than once but under ten times. The V call is TRBV9, the J call TRBJ1-1; 8 nucleotides align to TRBD1. After removal of 3 bases from V and 5 bases from J, the junction contained 6 bases not matched to a gene. Per the germline V gene, CDR1 is SGDLS and CDR2 is YYNGEE. This CDR3 has 14 amino acids. The CDR3 loop reads CASSADRGSTEAFF. CDR3 coding DNA: TGTGCCAGCAGCGCAGACAGGGGCTCGACTGAAGCTTTCTTT.

V is TRBV7-2 and J is TRBJ2-5; D is possibly TRBD1 (6 bases). The CDR3 runs 16 residues. V shed 5 bases and J shed 1 base, with 17 bases lying between them. The germline V gene has CDR1 SGHTA and CDR2 FQGNSA. The CDR3 here is CASSALGGVFQETQYF. CDR3 nucleotides: TGTGCCAGCAGCGCCCTAGGGGGAGTCTTCCAAGAGACCCAGTACTTC. Looking up the rest from reference TRBV7-2 and TRBJ2-5 gives the full variable domain: GAGVSQSPSNKVTEKGKDVELRCDPISGHTALYWYRQSLGQGLEFLIYFQGNSAPDKSGLPSDRFSAERTGGSVSTLTIQRTQQEDSAVYLCASSALGGVFQETQYFGPGTRLLVL.

V and J are TRBV9 and TRBJ2-7; D gene ambiguous. The V gene's germline CDR1 is SGDLS and CDR2 YYNGEE. Trimming pared 3 bases from V and 0 bases from J, leaving 7 bases between. CDR3 length: 13 residues. The CDR3 here is CASSEGNSYEQYF. In nucleotides, the CDR3 is TGTGCCAGCAGCGAAGGGAACTCCTACGAGCAGTACTTC.

CDR3 region: CASSQELRGYGYTF. As DNA, the CDR3 is TGCGCCAGCAGCCAAGAGCTCCGAGGTTATGGCTACACCTTC. The rearrangement uses TRBV4-1 and TRBJ1-2; no clear D gene. Germline-derived CDR1 and CDR2 are MGHRA and YSYEKL. V gave up 0 bases and J gave up 5 bases, with 10 bases separating them. This CDR3 comprises 14 residues.

The sample holds a few counts of this clonotype. The chain has TRBV5-8 and TRBJ2-1, with D possibly being TRBD2 (5 bases). This CDR3 comprises 15 residues. CDR1 and CDR2 from the germline V gene are SGHTS and YDEGEE. V was shortened by 6 bases and J by 0 bases, with 13 bases between the two germline ends. The DNA of the CDR3 is TGTGCCAGCACCTCGGGGTTGAGCTCCTACAATGAGCAGTTCTTC. This encodes CASTSGLSSYNEQFF.

This clonotype has a single count. A much larger clone lies a single base off, so this may be a read error. This chain links TRBV2 with TRBJ2-3; 9 bases are a match to TRBD2. The CDR3 is 14 residues long. Germline V gene sequence: CDR1 SNHLY, CDR2 FYNNEI. This CDR3 is CTSSEVAGADTQYF. Here the CDR3 DNA reads TGTACCAGCAGTGAAGTAGCGGGAGCAGATACGCAGTATTTT.